The rows below give T cell receptor beta chains drawn from one sample of a study of cytomegalovirus exposure and HLA in healthy donors. Measured with immunoSEQ multiplex PCR; TCRdb has only the in-frame clones, and not every one. In the table there are fewer than 150,000 clones, under 85% of which are singletons. The specimen was PBMCs. The receptors here all came from a woman in her forties or fifties in good health and CMV-seropositive. Each CDR3 is given with its conserved first and last residue.

V | CDR3
TRBV5-8 | CASSLWGLAGENTQYF
TRBV4-2 | CASRRDQIQGANYGYTF
TRBV6-6 | CASDNTGGRETQYF
TRBV5-4 | CASSKDRGPDTQYF
TRBV10-1 | CASTPTIQEAQYF
TRBV5-1 | CASSPGPLTGRTEAFF
TRBV5-4 | CASSRSGTGRLNEQFF
TRBV5-6 | CASSLTGLNYGYTF
TRBV10-1 | CASSESIAVSYEQYF
TRBV7-9 | CASSLASGGADTQYF
TRBV5-1 | CASSKDRLVYGQYF
TRBV27 | CASSLFSQFSGELFF
TRBV5-5 | CASSLTGFGSPLHF
TRBV9 | CASSAKAGGLGTQYF
TRBV11-2 | CASSLTGGAGSPLHF
TRBV15 | CATSLGSYNEQFF
TRBV5-1 | CASSPKSDTGVDTQYF
TRBV6-5 | CASSYSNQETQYF
TRBV9 | CASSVGGGGAYEQYF
TRBV18 | CASSPSTASSSGNTIYF
TRBV4-3 | CASSPAGGTNEKLFF
TRBV29-1 | CSVGLAGSSYEQYF
TRBV4-2 | CASSQSGRGQSYEQYF
TRBV5-4 | CASSFGGDRPNQPQHF
TRBV2 | CASRPVTRGTSGSREQFF
TRBV5-8 | CASSLDVDEQFF
TRBV5-6 | CASSYSTGSAGYTF
TRBV5-4 | CASSPSSRGGQETQYF
TRBV29-1 | CSVGQPSSYNEQFF
TRBV10-2 | CASSESTGTDIQYF
TRBV5-1 | CASSLEGLAGGPDTQYF
TRBV9 | CASSQGRVDGYTF
TRBV6-5 | CASSRTGGTEAFF
TRBV5-1 | CACREWGGGNTDTQYF
TRBV4-2 | CASSPLARGAYNEQFF
TRBV4-2 | CASSQVEGGGAFF
TRBV11-2 | CASSLVGGGWRTGELFF
TRBV7-2 | CASSAPMGRISYNEQFF
TRBV25-1 | CASSDPGTGGTYGYTF
TRBV14 | CASSQGVLRGGSYEQYF
TRBV2 | CASSQESGNEQFF
TRBV7-2 | CASSSGLAVISGANVLTF
TRBV7-2 | CASSLMTGPYGYTF
TRBV5-1 | CASSLRGGLREQYF
TRBV4-3 | CASSQAKGAGEQFF
TRBV19 | CASISDRVGRGYTF
TRBV6-1 | CASTPTGGNSPLHF
TRBV7-8 | CASSLDPIPREAFF
TRBV2 | CASSVGAYGQPQHF
TRBV29-1 | CSAGQGNEQYF
TRBV5-8 | CASSLIWGTEAFF
TRBV30 | CAWSVSENQPQHF
TRBV5-4 | CASSPRGQETQYF
TRBV14 | CASSQGTGRETQYF